The 21 T cell receptor beta chains presented below share a single source sample, sequenced in a study of blood T cells in healthy people across ages. A J-beta primer mix and a sample-barcoded 5' primer were used in a second PCR of roughly 7 to 12 cycles. TCRdb redid the calling of the 5' RACE reads with MiXCR, one entry per CDR3 protein. The profile shows about 670,000 distinct CDR3 sequences, approximately 40% of them singletons. Sequences were obtained from blood. The receptors come from an older man in good health.

A note on this clonotype: This could be a read error, since a much larger clone is one nucleotide away. The genes are TRBV15 and TRBJ2-5, with D possibly being TRBD1 or TRBD2 (5 bases each). In germline, CDR1 is LNHNV, CDR2 YYDKDF (reference sequence). This CDR3 has 15 amino acids. The CDR3 sequence: CPTSRDRGTKETQYF. In DNA form, the CDR3 reads TGTCCCACCAGCAGAGATCGGGGCACAAAAGAGACCCAGTACTTC.

This clonotype was detected only a few times. The chain uses TRBV6-1 and TRBJ2-1; a possible D gene is TRBD2 (6 bases). V was pared by 4 bases and J by 2 bases, with 18 bases between. The CDR3 loop spans 17 amino acids. Germline CDR1 is MNHNS and CDR2 is SASEGT. CDR3 sequence: CASSASIVAGPYNEQFF. The CDR3 DNA is TGTGCCAGCAGTGCCTCAATTGTGGCGGGACCCTACAATGAGCAGTTCTTC.

The V gene is TRBV6-5, the J gene TRBJ2-7, with D possibly being TRBD1 (5 bases). CDR3 length: 13 amino acids. In germline, CDR1 is MNHEY, CDR2 SVGAGI. The germline V and J ends were trimmed by 8 bases and 3 bases, with 14 bases remaining between them. CDR3 DNA sequence: TGTGCCAGCTATTCTCAGGGTGTCTACGAGCAGTACTTC. Translated, it gives CASYSQGVYEQYF.

Concerning this clonotype: A single base separates this from a much larger clone, so it may be a read error. The chain joins TRBV7-9 to TRBJ2-7; a weak D match, TRBD2 (6 bases). The CDR3 extends over 14 amino acids. From germline, CDR1 is SEHNR and CDR2 FQNEAQ (reference sequence). V was cut by 5 bases and J by 5 bases, with 16 bases left in between. The CDR3 sequence is CASSPGNASDEQYF. CDR3 sequence (DNA): TGTGCCAGCAGCCCAGGTAACGCTAGCGACGAGCAGTACTTC.

The CDR3 here is CATRGPGQWNEQFF. CDR3 DNA sequence: TGTGCAACGCGGGGACCAGGACAATGGAATGAGCAGTTCTTC. The chain couples TRBV7-9 to TRBJ2-1, with TRBD2 as a possible D gene (6 bases). Germline CDR1 SEHNR, CDR2 FQNEAQ (reference sequence). This CDR3 has 14 residues.

This clonotype has more than one count but fewer than ten. The rearrangement joins TRBV7-9 to TRBJ2-1; D is uncertain. Germline V gene data show CDR1 as SEHNR and CDR2 as FQNEAQ (reference sequence). The CDR3 has 12 amino acids. Trimming removed 2 bases at V and 5 bases at J, with 4 bases between. For the CDR3, the DNA is TGTGCCAGCAGCTTATCACACAATGAGCAGTTCTTC. It yields the protein CASSLSHNEQFF.

The V call is TRBV12-3 or TRBV12-4, the J call TRBJ2-1; perhaps TRBD1 as D (5 bases). V shed 5 bases and J shed 6 bases, with 11 bases lying between them. This CDR3 contains 13 residues. This CDR3 reads CASSVWGPNEQFF. The CDR3 DNA reads TGTGCCAGCAGTGTATGGGGCCCCAATGAGCAGTTCTTC.

The table lists this clonotype with a few counts. The chain uses TRBV7-2 and TRBJ2-5; maybe TRBD1 (7 bases). Germline V gives CDR1 SGHTA, CDR2 FQGNSA. The CDR3 runs to 17 residues. With 0 bases removed from V and 4 bases from J, the gap between germline ends came to 18 bases. The CDR3 DNA reads as TGTGCCAGCAGCTTAGCTGGAGGGGGCGCCTGGTTAGAGACCCAGTACTTC. This sequence encodes CASSLAGGGAWLETQYF.

The chain is built from TRBV12-3 or TRBV12-4 and TRBJ1-2; 12 bases map to TRBD1. The ends lost 3 bases at V and 6 bases at J; junction bases unmatched: 5. CDR3 length equals 15 residues. The CDR3 DNA reads as TGTGCCAGCAGTTTTCGTGGGGACAGGGGGCATGGCTACACCTTC. It codes for CASSFRGDRGHGYTF.

The V gene is TRBV11-2, the J gene TRBJ2-1; a weak D match, TRBD2 (6 bases). V was trimmed by 4 bases and J by 13 bases, leaving 26 bases between them. Germline assignment: CDR1 SGHAT and CDR2 FQNNGV. The CDR3 loop spans 16 amino acids. The CDR3 protein is CASSSKTRDRGETQFF. The DNA for the CDR3 is TGTGCCAGCAGCTCAAAAACCCGGGACCGCGGGGAGACCCAGTTCTTC.

The CDR3 DNA is TGTGCCAGCACCCTAGCGGGATGGGGTGAGCAGTTCTTC. Its protein product is CASTLAGWGEQFF. The rearrangement joins TRBV27 to TRBJ2-1, with 9 bases aligning to TRBD2. Germline loops: CDR1 MNHEY, CDR2 SMNVEV (reference sequence). Losses at the gene ends were 7 bases for V and 9 bases for J; bases not matched to a gene: 7. CDR3 length: 13 residues.

The V and J genes are TRBV20-1 and TRBJ2-2; D is undetermined. This CDR3 spans 14 amino acids. Germline values: CDR1 DFQATT, CDR2 SNEGSKA (reference sequence). Deletions cut 0 bases from V and 3 bases from J, with 8 bases between. The CDR3 reads CSARDAPYTGELFF. Written as DNA, the CDR3 is TGCAGTGCTAGAGATGCCCCGTACACCGGGGAGCTGTTTTTT.

The gene calls are TRBV6-5 and TRBJ2-1; 8 bases agree with TRBD1. This CDR3 region has 15 residues. Germline V CDR1 and CDR2: MNHEY, SVGAGI. Trimming cost V 4 bases and J 1 base; bases outside gene matches: 3. The CDR3 region is CASSWDRSSYNEQFF. The DNA of the CDR3 is TGTGCCAGCAGTTGGGACAGGTCTTCCTACAATGAGCAGTTCTTC.

This clonotype occurred many times. This chain uses TRBV15 with TRBJ2-5; D is uncertain. The CDR3 totals 14 residues. V lost 0 bases, J lost 2 bases, and 7 bases lay in between. CDR1 LNHNV and CDR2 YYDKDF come from the germline V gene (reference sequence). CDR3 sequence: CATSRDQQQETQYF. As DNA, the CDR3 is TGTGCCACCAGCAGAGATCAGCAACAAGAGACCCAGTACTTC.

CDR3 sequence: CASSLESGRGETQYF. The CDR3 DNA is TGTGCCAGCAGCTTAGAGAGCGGGAGGGGAGAGACCCAGTACTTC. The chain carries TRBV11-3 and TRBJ2-4; 10 positions match TRBD2. The DNA end is a closer match to TRBJ2-5, so the J assignment may be wrong. CDR1 SGHNT and CDR2 YENEEA come from the germline V gene. CDR3 length: 15 amino acids.

Remarks on this clonotype: A much more abundant neighbour one base away suggests this may be a read error. Here the CDR3 omits its conserved ending phenylalanine or tryptophan, so a read error is the likely source. The chain has TRBV29-1 and TRBJ2-3, with 12 bases fitting TRBD1. Losses at the gene ends were 6 bases for V and 5 bases for J; bases not matched to a gene: 6. The germline gives CDR1 SQVTM, CDR2 ANQGSEA. This CDR3 is 14 amino acids long. The CDR3 here is CSVSGTGGGDTQYS. In nucleotides, the CDR3 is TGCAGCGTCTCCGGGACAGGGGGCGGAGATACGCAGTATTCT.

This clonotype was seen repeatedly, ten times or more. The chain combines TRBV12-3 or TRBV12-4 with TRBJ2-5; TRBD2 matches 12 bases. The CDR3 runs to 15 residues. The V gene end was trimmed by 5 bases and the J gene end by 3 bases; junction bases not matched to a gene: 4. The CDR3 nucleotides read TGTGCCAGCAGTGACCGACTAGCGGGAGAAGAGACCCAGTACTTC. This translates into CASSDRLAGEETQYF.

This clonotype was counted ten times or more. CDR3 sequence reads: CSVEAPLSYEQYF. The CDR3 DNA follows: TGCAGCGTTGAGGCACCCCTGTCCTACGAGCAGTACTTC. V and J are TRBV29-1 and TRBJ2-7; no firm D call. Germline loops: CDR1 SQVTM, CDR2 ANQGSEA. The V end was cut by 3 bases, the J end by 1 base, with 10 bases between. The CDR3 length is 13 residues.

The CDR3 DNA is TGTGCCACCAGTAGCCTAGCGGGAGGACATGAGCAGTTCTTC. This sequence encodes CATSSLAGGHEQFF. The rearrangement uses TRBV24-1 and TRBJ2-1, with 11 bases identical to TRBD2. V shed 6 bases and J 8 bases; nucleotides not matched to a gene: 5. This CDR3 region has 14 residues. Germline CDR1 KGHDR, CDR2 SFDVKD.

The rearrangement links TRBV6-1 to TRBJ1-3, with 8 bases matching TRBD1. Unmatched junction bases numbered 6, after V lost 2 bases and J lost 6 bases. The CDR3 covers 15 residues. The V gene's germline CDR1 is MNHNS and CDR2 SASEGT. Here the CDR3 DNA reads TGTGCCAGCAGTGAATATCGGACAGGGATAAACACCATATATTTT. Protein product: CASSEYRTGINTIYF.

CDR3 sequence (DNA): TGTGCCAGCGGATTTAGCGGCACAGATACGCAGTATTTT. Translation gives CASGFSGTDTQYF. The chain uses TRBV7-6 and TRBJ2-3; possible D gene TRBD2, 5 bases. CDR1 is SGHVS and CDR2 is FNYEAQ in the germline V gene. The CDR3 consists of 13 residues. V gave up 8 bases and J gave up 1 base, with 10 bases separating them.